A selection of T cell receptor beta chains follows, all from one sample in a study of cytomegalovirus exposure and HLA in healthy donors. TCRdb's table, derived via immunoSEQ multiplex PCR, lists solely in-frame clones and lacks some. This sample has 100,000 to 150,000 clones; over 70% occur once, and the top ten carry more than 1%. Sequencing was carried out using PBMCs. Every receptor here comes from a female donor in good health and CMV-seronegative. The CDR3 runs from the conserved cysteine through the conserved F or W.

TRBV5-6	CASSSLGQLKDTQYF
TRBV7-6	CASSSSQAAETQYF
TRBV7-9	CSSSSGVFKYNEQFF
TRBV15	CATSRPTSGRLRDEQYF
TRBV19	CASSAISGGDEKLFF
TRBV7-9	CSSSLGTDSPNYGYTF
TRBV28	CASSSPGLGGYNEQFF
TRBV28	CASLERDRASYEQYF
TRBV7-3	CASSLRAGGNTGELFF
TRBV7-9	CASSSPEYNEQFF
TRBV18	CASSPPGGSEQYF
TRBV7-3	CASSLRDRNTEAFF
TRBV4-1	CASSQATGAGGTYEQYF
TRBV30	CAWSGRNIQYF
TRBV7-9	CASSPLVRGGTSGYTF
TRBV19	CASSALAGGEETQYF
TRBV5-8	CASSLVSRPQHF
TRBV5-4	CAIPGGAGDEQFF
TRBV6-1	CASSGRQGVGGTQYF
TRBV5-1	CASSLNGQGSGYGYTF
TRBV7-2	CASSEDRGRHGYTF
TRBV10-1	CASSERGGLETQYF
TRBV28	CAGGTGPEETQYF
TRBV9	CASSPRGAWNEKLFF
TRBV4-1	CASSIRQGDTEAFF
TRBV10-2	CASSESPGQPQHF
TRBV10-2	CASRETSGRSNEQFF
TRBV4-1	CASSQDWSRVDEQFF
TRBV30	CAWRIPHRGSTDTQYF
TRBV27	CASSLIRTGNTGELFF
TRBV7-2	CASSLKRERSYNEQFF
TRBV30	CAWGQNTEAFF
TRBV18	CASSPGIGKGDYEQYF
TRBV10-2	CASSVGGSGYTF